This T cell receptor beta chain derives from a study of identical twins. Study observations and caveats: Diverse VJ usage suggested most zero-insertion clonotypes were not invariant T cells.

The ends lost 1 base at V and 8 bases at J; junction bases unmatched: 5. The germline CDR1 and CDR2 sequences are DFQATT and SNEGSKA (reference sequence). The CDR3 length is 15 residues. Template switching added a universal primer site; cDNA carried unique molecular identifiers. A single record per CDR3 protein comes from TCRdb applying MiXCR to the 5' RACE reads. The data contain 600,000 to 700,000 distinct CDR3 sequences, 21% of them singletons. Points on this clonotype: The target antigen is unknown.

This same sample was also taken into another study, of T cells expressing NK-cell markers.

The sample comprised PBMCs. This chain connects TRBV20-1 to TRBJ2-3; TRBD2 matches at 14 bases. This clonotype originated in a woman aged 18-35 years in good health. The CDR3 DNA is TGCAGTGCTAGAGGTGGGACTAGCGGGGGATCTACGCAGTATTTT. Its protein is CSARGGTSGGSTQYF.